Shown below are 29 T cell receptor beta chains from a single sample sequenced in a study of control samples from healthy donors and cancer patients. Only in-frame clones appear in the TCRdb table, and some are missing; sequencing was by immunoSEQ multiplex PCR. The sample contains about 58,000 clones, roughly 94% of which appear only once. The sequenced sample consisted of blood. The receptors shown here come from a man aged 25 to 40 in good health.

About this clone itself: Other nucleotide sequences from this sample produce the same CDR3. The chain combines TRBV5-5 with TRBJ1-2; D not resolved. The V end was cut by 0 bases, the J end by 4 bases, with 4 bases between. CDR1 and CDR2 from the germline V gene are SGHKS and YYEKEE (reference sequence). The CDR3 covers 12 residues. The DNA of the CDR3 is TGTGCCAGCAGCTTGGACAGCTATGGCTACACCTTC. This codes for CASSLDSYGYTF.

The rearrangement joins TRBV10-3 to TRBJ2-7, with D uncertain. Germline CDR1 and CDR2: ENHRY and SYGVKD. This CDR3 has 15 residues. The V end lost 0 bases, the J end lost 2 bases, and 11 bases lay between the germline ends. CDR3: CAISESNRPTYEQYF. CDR3 DNA sequence: TGTGCCATCAGTGAGTCGAACCGGCCTACCTACGAGCAGTACTTC.

This sequence joins TRBV7-3 and TRBJ2-7; 7 bases fit TRBD1. V shed 5 bases, J shed 2 bases, and the junction held 9 bases outside the gene matches. Germline V gene sequence: CDR1 SGHTA, CDR2 FQGTGA. CDR3 size: 15 residues. For the CDR3, the DNA is TGTGCCAGCAGCCGGGGTCTGGGACAGACCTACGAGCAGTACTTC. This sequence encodes CASSRGLGQTYEQYF.

This clone was picked up a small number of times. V and J are TRBV30 and TRBJ1-6, with D possibly matching TRBD1 (5 bases). This CDR3 is 13 amino acids long. Germline V CDR1 and CDR2: GTSNPN, SVGIG (reference sequence). V was clipped by 5 bases and J by 9 bases, with 14 bases between them. The CDR3 region is CAWATASRSPLHF. Written as DNA, the CDR3 is TGTGCCTGGGCGACAGCTTCGCGTTCACCCCTCCACTTT.

This chain uses TRBV6-2 or TRBV6-3 with TRBJ1-2, with TRBD1 as a possible D gene (6 bases). This CDR3 region has 16 residues. V lost 2 bases to trimming and J lost 6 bases, with 19 bases between them. Germline CDR1 is MNHEY and CDR2 is SVGEGT. The CDR3 reads CASSYRGSGTGNGYTF. As DNA, the CDR3 is TGTGCCAGCAGTTACCGTGGATCTGGCACAGGGAATGGCTACACCTTC.

The chain employs TRBV4-1 and TRBJ2-7, with no clear D. This CDR3 comprises 11 residues. V was trimmed by 6 bases and J by 6 bases, leaving 9 bases between them. CDR1 is MGHRA and CDR2 is YSYEKL in the germline V gene. In DNA form, the CDR3 reads TGCGCCAGCAGGGGCTATTCCGAGCAGTACTTC. As protein: CASRGYSEQYF.

This clone was recorded only once. The chain recombines TRBV5-6 with TRBJ2-7; 8 positions match TRBD1. This CDR3 is built from 14 residues. Unmatched junction bases numbered 2, after V lost 0 bases and J lost 3 bases. Germline assignment: CDR1 SGHDT and CDR2 YYEEEE. Here the CDR3 DNA reads TGTGCCAGCAGCTTGGGGACAGGGCACTACGAGCAGTACTTC. Translating it yields CASSLGTGHYEQYF. Full variable domain (remainder filled in from reference TRBV5-6 and TRBJ2-7): DAGVTQSPTHLIKTRGQQVTLRCSPKSGHDTVSWYQQALGQGPQFIFQYYEEEERQRGNFPDRFSGHQFPNYSSELNVNALLLGDSALYLCASSLGTGHYEQYFGPGTRLTVT.

The chain links TRBV19 to TRBJ1-5; 7 bases map to TRBD1. Germline V gives CDR1 LNHDA, CDR2 SQIVND (reference sequence). The CDR3 has 13 residues. V was clipped by 9 bases and J by 1 base; unmatched bases: 3. DNA of the CDR3: TGTGCCAGCCTGGGACAGAGCAATCAGCCCCAGCATTTT. Its protein is CASLGQSNQPQHF. The full variable domain, in which reference TRBV19 and TRBJ1-5 provide the parts outside the CDR3, is DGGITQSPKYLFRKEGQNVTLSCEQNLNHDAMYWYRQDPGQGLRLIYYSQIVNDFQKGDIAEGYSVSREKKESFPLTVTSAQKNPTAFYLCASLGQSNQPQHFGDGTRLSIL.

This chain uses TRBV29-1 with TRBJ2-1, with D perhaps TRBD1 (5 bases). CDR3 length: 13 amino acids. Germline lookup yields CDR1 SQVTM and CDR2 ANQGSEA. The CDR3 DNA follows: TGCAGTGGAAAGGGGCAGACCTACAATGAGCAGTTCTTC. Translating gives CSGKGQTYNEQFF.

This chain links TRBV2 with TRBJ1-2; D remains ambiguous. The CDR3 totals 12 residues. The V gene lost 3 bases and the J gene lost 4 bases, with 6 bases spanning the gap. Looked up from germline, CDR1 is SNHLY and CDR2 is FYNNEI. As DNA, the CDR3 is TGTGCCAGCAGTGACGGTTTCTATGGCTACACCTTC. The encoded protein is CASSDGFYGYTF.

This clone was counted once. This chain uses TRBV9 with TRBJ1-1; TRBD1 might be the D (6 bases). The CDR3 is 14 amino acids. Trimming took 3 bases from V and 3 from J, leaving 12 bases between them. Germline V CDR1 and CDR2: SGDLS, YYNGEE. The CDR3 reads CASSEQGVDTEAFF. The CDR3 DNA reads TGTGCCAGCAGCGAACAGGGAGTTGACACTGAAGCTTTCTTT.

This chain joins TRBV24-1 and TRBJ2-7; 7 bases map to TRBD2. Germline assignment: CDR1 KGHDR and CDR2 SFDVKD. CDR3 length: 17 amino acids. V shed 4 bases, J shed 0 bases, and the junction held 11 bases outside the gene matches. The CDR3 loop is CATSDPRVGGSSYEQYF. The CDR3 coding sequence is TGTGCCACCAGTGACCCACGAGTGGGGGGGAGCTCCTACGAGCAGTACTTC.

V and J are TRBV18 and TRBJ2-2; 9 bases agree with TRBD1. Unmatched junction bases numbered 4, after V lost 3 bases and J lost 5 bases. The CDR3 contains 15 residues. Germline V CDR1 and CDR2: KGHSH, LQKENI. CDR3 residues: CASSPTGGTTGELFF. Written as DNA, the CDR3 is TGTGCCAGCTCACCGACAGGGGGAACAACCGGGGAGCTGTTTTTT.

This clone was picked up one time. The CDR3 nucleotides read TGCGCCAGCAGCCATCCGGAGGGCGGAGACTATGGCTACACCTTC. This translates into CASSHPEGGDYGYTF. This chain connects TRBV5-1 to TRBJ1-2, with D uncertain. CDR3 length: 15 residues. Germline-derived CDR1 and CDR2 are SGHRS and YFSETQ. Trimming took 4 bases from V and 3 from J, leaving 16 bases between them.

V usage is TRBV5-1 and J usage is TRBJ1-4; a weak D match, TRBD1 (6 bases). Germline values: CDR1 SGHRS, CDR2 YFSETQ. The CDR3 is 15 amino acids. Trimming cost V 9 bases and J 6 bases, with 21 bases left between them. The CDR3 nucleotides read TGCGCCACCAGGGTGGGGGACACCGTCCATGAAAAACTGTTTTTT. This sequence encodes CATRVGDTVHEKLFF.

The V call is TRBV24-1, the J call TRBJ2-2, with D perhaps matching TRBD1 (6 bases). Trimming left V 3 bases short and J 3 bases short, with 13 bases between. The CDR3 is 16 residues long. Germline CDR1 and CDR2: KGHDR and SFDVKD. CDR3 in amino acids: CATSDDRLAYTGELFF. The CDR3, as DNA: TGTGCCACCAGTGATGACAGGCTGGCATACACCGGGGAGCTGTTTTTT.

This clone was observed once. The V gene is TRBV19, the J gene TRBJ1-5; D possibly corresponds to TRBD1 (6 bases). Germline CDR1 is LNHDA and CDR2 is SQIVND (reference sequence). Trimming shortened V by 2 bases and J by 0 bases, and 29 bases separated the two germline ends. This CDR3 region has 22 residues. The CDR3 nucleotides are TGTGCCAGTAGTATACCCCCGCCTGACAGGCGGCTCCCTAGATATAGCAATCAGCCCCAGCATTTT. This sequence encodes CASSIPPPDRRLPRYSNQPQHF.

The chain recombines TRBV23-1 with TRBJ1-2; 7 bases are shared with TRBD1. TRBV23-1 is recorded as an ORF, its role being uncertain. With V trimmed by 4 bases and J by 4 bases, 12 bases remained unmatched. This CDR3 region has 16 residues. CDR3 sequence reads: CASSLGAPDRVYGYTF. As DNA, the CDR3 is TGCGCCAGCAGTCTTGGGGCCCCTGACAGGGTCTATGGCTACACCTTC.

The genes are TRBV9 and TRBJ1-6; D gene uncertain. Looked up from germline, CDR1 is SGDLS and CDR2 is YYNGEE. The length of the CDR3 is 16 residues. Trimming left V 4 bases short and J 10 bases short, with 21 bases between. CDR3 coding DNA: TGTGCCAGCAGCCCAAGTGGACCCCAGGAAGGGTCACCCCTCCACTTT. Protein product: CASSPSGPQEGSPLHF.

This chain connects TRBV10-3 to TRBJ1-2, with 9 bases that match TRBD1. CDR1 and CDR2 from the germline V gene are ENHRY and SYGVKD. The CDR3 contains 15 residues. V trimming: 4 bases; J trimming: 4 bases; junction bases outside the gene matches: 7. This CDR3 reads CAISAGQGGSYGYTF. In DNA form, the CDR3 reads TGTGCCATCAGTGCGGGACAGGGAGGGAGCTATGGCTACACCTTC.

The chain is built from TRBV30 and TRBJ2-7; no reliable D call. This CDR3 has 12 residues. V lost 3 bases, J lost 1 base, and 7 bases lay in between. The germline CDR1 and CDR2 sequences are GTSNPN and SVGIG (reference sequence). This chain's CDR3 is CAWSDTSYEQYF. The DNA for the CDR3 is TGTGCCTGGAGCGATACTTCCTACGAGCAGTACTTC.

V usage is TRBV9 and J usage is TRBJ2-3; TRBD2 agrees at 11 bases. V shed 0 bases and J 2 bases; nucleotides not matched to a gene: 8. CDR1 and CDR2 from the germline V gene are SGDLS and YYNGEE. The CDR3 has 18 amino acids. CDR3 protein: CASSVAPLAGGHTDTQYF. CDR3 sequence (DNA): TGTGCCAGCAGCGTAGCCCCCCTAGCGGGGGGCCACACAGATACGCAGTATTTT.

The V gene is TRBV5-4, the J gene TRBJ1-1; D not certain. Deletions cut 4 bases from V and 0 bases from J, with 7 bases between. This CDR3 region has 13 residues. Germline V CDR1 and CDR2: SGHNT, YYREEE (reference sequence). The CDR3 sequence: CASSGSLNTEAFF. CDR3 nucleotide sequence: TGTGCCAGCAGCGGGTCCTTGAACACTGAAGCTTTCTTT.

This rearrangement joins TRBV19 to TRBJ1-2; D may be TRBD1 (6 bases). Germline-derived CDR1 and CDR2 are LNHDA and SQIVND (reference sequence). The CDR3 loop spans 14 amino acids. The ends were cut back, 3 bases at V and 7 bases at J, with 15 bases in the middle. The CDR3 region has the DNA TGTGCCAGTAGTATCGGGGGGCTCGGTGGTGGCTACACCTTC. This encodes CASSIGGLGGGYTF.

This clone has just one count. This chain links TRBV7-9 with TRBJ2-5; 11 bases agree with TRBD1. Germline V CDR1 and CDR2: SEHNR, FQNEAQ (reference sequence). CDR3 size: 17 residues. Trimming at V came to 1 base and at J to 5 bases, leaving 9 bases not matched to a gene. Written as DNA, the CDR3 is TGTGCCAGCAGCTTAGTGCCAGGCAGGACAGGGGGCGAGACCCAGTACTTC. Translating gives CASSLVPGRTGGETQYF.

The CDR3 DNA sequence: TGTGCCAGCAGTACTACAGAGACCTATGGCTACACCTTC. This translates into CASSTTETYGYTF. V gene TRBV6-5 combines with J gene TRBJ1-2; unclear D gene. V was clipped by 5 bases and J by 4 bases, with 11 bases between them. This CDR3 is built from 13 residues. Germline values: CDR1 MNHEY, CDR2 SVGAGI.

The V gene is TRBV6-5, the J gene TRBJ1-2, with a possible D match to TRBD1 (5 bases). The CDR3 is made up of 13 amino acids. Per germline, CDR1 MNHEY and CDR2 SVGAGI. V lost 6 bases and J 0 bases, leaving 8 bases between the germline ends. The CDR3 region is CASRTDTNYGYTF. The DNA for the CDR3 is TGTGCCAGCAGAACGGACACTAACTATGGCTACACCTTC.

The chain employs TRBV19 and TRBJ2-5; the D is unclear. V gave up 4 bases and J gave up 5 bases, with 17 bases separating them. CDR1 and CDR2 (germline): LNHDA, SQIVND (reference sequence). The CDR3 extends over 15 amino acids. The CDR3 is CASSTRNSGSETQYF. For the CDR3, the DNA is TGTGCCAGTAGTACCCGTAATAGTGGGTCGGAGACCCAGTACTTC.

The rearrangement joins TRBV19 to TRBJ1-2; tentatively, D is TRBD1 (6 bases). Germline CDR1 LNHDA, CDR2 SQIVND (reference sequence). CDR3 length: 11 residues. V dropped 6 bases and J dropped 8 bases, with 10 bases sitting between them. The CDR3 region is CASREGGGYTF. As DNA, the CDR3 is TGTGCCAGTAGAGAGGGGGGCGGCTACACCTTC.